These 3 T cell receptor beta chains were sequenced from one sample in a study of CD8 T cells in ankylosing spondylitis. TCRdb ran MiXCR on the 5' RACE reads and lists one entry per CDR3 protein. The table shows 350,000 or so distinct CDR3 sequences, with roughly 8% occurring only once. General study points: Ankylosing spondylitis blood appeared to carry a characteristic TCR beta motif of under ten highly homologous variants.

No antigens are known for them. Sequencing was carried out using blood, either unsorted or a sorted T cell fraction (not recorded which). These receptor sequences come from a male donor with ankylosing spondylitis.

In this sample, this clonotype turned up a few times. The chain links TRBV5-1 to TRBJ2-2; tentative D call: TRBD1 (5 bases). Germline CDR1 reads SGHRS; CDR2 reads YFSETQ. The CDR3 is made up of 16 amino acids. The V and J ends lost 3 bases and 4 bases respectively, with 16 bases between them. Here the CDR3 reads CASSYGQGRITGELFF. Written as DNA, the CDR3 is TGCGCCAGCAGCTACGGACAAGGTAGAATCACCGGGGAGCTGTTTTTT.

This clonotype has at least ten counts. The V gene is TRBV3-1, the J gene TRBJ2-4, with 10 nucleotides matching TRBD2. V gave up 0 bases and J gave up 8 bases; unmatched junction bases: 7. The CDR3 totals 16 residues. In germline, CDR1 is LGHDT, CDR2 YNNKEL (reference sequence). CDR3 sequence: CASSQERSGRADIQYF. The CDR3 region has the DNA TGTGCCAGCAGCCAAGAAAGAAGCGGGAGGGCCGACATTCAGTACTTC.

This chain connects TRBV15 to TRBJ2-5, with 10 bases matching TRBD1. Germline-derived CDR1 and CDR2 are LNHNV and YYDKDF (reference sequence). This CDR3 is 16 amino acids long. The V and J ends lost 1 base and 5 bases, in that order; junction bases with no gene match: 7. This chain's CDR3 is CATSRGQGATGETQYF. The CDR3 DNA sequence: TGTGCCACCAGCAGAGGACAGGGGGCCACTGGGGAGACCCAGTACTTC.